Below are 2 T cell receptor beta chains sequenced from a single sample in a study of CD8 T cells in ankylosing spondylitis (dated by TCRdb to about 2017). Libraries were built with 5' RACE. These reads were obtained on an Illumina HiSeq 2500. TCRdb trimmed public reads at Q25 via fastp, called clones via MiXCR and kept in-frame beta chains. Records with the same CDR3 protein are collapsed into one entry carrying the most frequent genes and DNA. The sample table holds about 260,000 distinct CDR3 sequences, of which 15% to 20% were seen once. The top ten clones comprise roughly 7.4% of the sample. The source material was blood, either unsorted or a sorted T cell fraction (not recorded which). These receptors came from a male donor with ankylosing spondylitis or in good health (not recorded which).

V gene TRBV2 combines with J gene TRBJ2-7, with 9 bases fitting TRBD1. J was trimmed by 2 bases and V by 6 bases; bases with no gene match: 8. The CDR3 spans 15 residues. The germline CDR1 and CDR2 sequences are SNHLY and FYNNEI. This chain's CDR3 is CASRSGQGFTYEQYV. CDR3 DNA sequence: TGTGCCAGCAGATCAGGACAGGGGTTCACCTACGAGCAGTACGTC.

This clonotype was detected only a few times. This CDR3 is CASRTGDRDSPLHF. CDR3 sequence (DNA): TGTGCCAGCAGAACGGGGGACAGGGATTCACCCCTCCACTTT. The V gene is TRBV28, the J gene TRBJ1-6; 9 nucleotides align to TRBD1. CDR1 is MDHEN, CDR2 SYDVKM, per germline. This CDR3 region has 14 residues. Trimming cost V 6 bases and J 8 bases; bases outside gene matches: 5.